These 20 T cell receptor beta chains were sequenced from one sample in a study of response to subunit inactivated influenza vaccine. TCRdb reanalysed the RT-PCR reads using MiXCR and keeps one entry per CDR3 protein. This sample has around 490,000 distinct CDR3 sequences, with 6% to 9% found just once. This sample comprised PBMCs from blood, obtained approximately 25 months after vaccination. The receptors shown here come from a man between 50 and 69 years old who received an inactivated influenza vaccine.

The J gene is TRBJ1-4, the V gene TRBV5-1; D is ambiguous. Trimming removed 0 bases from V and 4 bases from J, with 10 bases in between. The germline V gene encodes CDR1 SGHRS and CDR2 YFSETQ. The CDR3 loop spans 15 amino acids. As DNA, the CDR3 is TGCGCCAGCAGCTTGGCCTCCGGCCGTAATGAAAAACTGTTTTTT. This gives the protein CASSLASGRNEKLFF.

This clonotype was counted only a few times. The V and J genes are TRBV27 and TRBJ2-3, with D perhaps TRBD2 (5 bases). With 2 bases removed from V and 4 bases from J, the gap between germline ends came to 7 bases. CDR1 and CDR2 (germline): MNHEY, SMNVEV (reference sequence). CDR3 length: 13 residues. The CDR3 loop is CASSLDYPDTQYF. DNA for the CDR3: TGTGCCAGCAGTTTAGACTATCCAGATACGCAGTATTTT.

The chain recombines TRBV5-1 with TRBJ2-1; D uncertain. Germline CDR1 is SGHRS and CDR2 is YFSETQ. This CDR3 is 14 amino acids long. V was trimmed by 0 bases and J by 8 bases, leaving 12 bases between them. The CDR3 DNA reads TGCGCCAGCAGCTTGGGCCGAGGTGTGGATGAGCAGTTCTTC. Amino acid sequence: CASSLGRGVDEQFF.

This clonotype has more than one count but fewer than ten. As DNA, the CDR3 is TGTGCCAGCAGCTCAGGGGGTATGTACGAGCAGTACTTC. The encoded protein is CASSSGGMYEQYF. V usage is TRBV5-5 and J usage is TRBJ2-7; 7 bases fit TRBD1. CDR1 is SGHKS and CDR2 is YYEKEE in the germline V gene (reference sequence). The CDR3 has 13 residues. The V gene end was trimmed by 3 bases and the J gene end by 4 bases; junction bases not matched to a gene: 4.

In its sample, this clonotype was seen a few times. This chain links TRBV4-3 with TRBJ2-3; 7 bases map to TRBD1. The CDR3 is made up of 15 amino acids. Looked up from germline, CDR1 is LGHNA and CDR2 is YSLEER. The V gene end was trimmed by 1 base and the J gene end by 6 bases; junction bases not matched to a gene: 7. The CDR3 sequence: CASSQALGGADTQYF. In DNA, the CDR3 is TGCGCCAGCAGCCAAGCGTTAGGGGGCGCGGATACGCAGTATTTT.

This clonotype has just a few counts. J is TRBJ2-1 and V is TRBV7-3; 7 bases align to TRBD2. The V segment lost 2 bases and the J segment 9 bases; nucleotides outside the gene matches: 13. This CDR3 is 16 amino acids long. Germline-derived CDR1 and CDR2 are SGHTA and FQGTGA. CDR3 nucleotide sequence: TGTGCCAGCAGCTTAGGCCGGACTAGTCGGCGGAGTGAGCAGTTCTTC. Its protein product is CASSLGRTSRRSEQFF.

This clonotype has at least ten counts. The chain joins TRBV5-5 to TRBJ2-2; possible D gene TRBD2, 6 bases. CDR3 length: 15 amino acids. Trimming stripped 1 base from V and 4 bases from J, with 11 bases between. Germline V gene lookup returns CDR1 SGHKS and CDR2 YYEKEE (reference sequence). CDR3 protein: CASSLSSGGTGELFF. In DNA form, the CDR3 reads TGTGCCAGCAGCTTGAGTTCCGGGGGCACCGGGGAGCTGTTTTTT.

The J gene is TRBJ2-7, the V gene TRBV27, with 8 bases that match TRBD2. Germline V gene data show CDR1 as MNHEY and CDR2 as SMNVEV (reference sequence). V lost 3 bases and J lost 2; bases outside the gene matches: 6. The CDR3 contains 15 residues. The CDR3 spells CASSFSAGGAYEQYF. CDR3 nucleotides: TGTGCCAGCAGTTTTTCTGCGGGAGGCGCCTACGAGCAGTACTTC.

This clonotype showed up just a few times. The germline gene is not matched at one end of the junction; a read error may be the cause. The rearrangement links TRBV11-1 to TRBJ2-3, with 10 bases fitting TRBD2. CDR1 is SGHAT and CDR2 is FQDESV in the germline V gene (reference sequence). There are 18 residues in the CDR3. Written as DNA, the CDR3 is TGTGCCAGCAGCTTAGTCTTTAGCGGGGGGAAGATCACAGATATGCAGTATTTT. Residues: CASSLVFSGGKITDMQYF.

In its sample, this clonotype was seen many times. This chain connects TRBV11-2 to TRBJ1-1; 8 bases line up with TRBD1. This CDR3 has 16 amino acids. J lost 0 bases, V lost 4 bases, and 7 bases had no gene match. The germline CDR1 and CDR2 sequences are SGHAT and FQNNGV. CDR3 loop: CASSSLDRAMNTEAFF. The CDR3 region has the DNA TGTGCCAGCAGCTCCCTGGACAGGGCTATGAACACTGAAGCTTTCTTT.

This clonotype appeared a few times. The CDR3 is CASSPRWGEQYF. Written as DNA, the CDR3 is TGTGCCAGCAGTCCGAGGTGGGGAGAGCAGTACTTC. V is TRBV2 and J is TRBJ2-7, with D unclear. Germline V gene sequence: CDR1 SNHLY, CDR2 FYNNEI. Trimming left V 5 bases short and J 7 bases short, with 12 bases between. The CDR3 totals 12 residues. Full variable domain (rest looked up from reference TRBV2 and TRBJ2-7): EPEVTQTPSHQVTQMGQEVILRCVPISNHLYFYWYRQILGQKVEFLVSFYNNEISEKSEIFDDQFSVERPDGSNFTLKIRSTKLEDSAMYFCASSPRWGEQYFGPGTRLTVT.

This clonotype has ten or more counts. V gene TRBV5-1 combines with J gene TRBJ1-1, with 7 bases aligning to TRBD1. V dropped 4 bases and J dropped 2; count of bases not matched to a gene: 2. The CDR3 is made up of 13 amino acids. Germline loops: CDR1 SGHRS, CDR2 YFSETQ. Here the CDR3 reads CASSGQANTEAFF. The CDR3 nucleotides are TGCGCCAGCAGCGGACAGGCAAACACTGAAGCTTTCTTT.

This clonotype was picked up many times. The CDR3 DNA follows: TGCGCCAGCAGCCAATCACTAGCGGGAGGGCCGTTCGAGCAGTACTTC. The encoded protein is CASSQSLAGGPFEQYF. J is TRBJ2-7 and V is TRBV4-3; 13 bases are a match to TRBD2. Germline V gives CDR1 LGHNA, CDR2 YSLEER. The V and J ends lost 2 bases and 6 bases, in that order; junction bases with no gene match: 7. The CDR3 consists of 16 residues.

This clonotype was seen only a few times. This chain connects TRBV9 to TRBJ1-4; a possible D gene is TRBD1 (5 bases). The germline gives CDR1 SGDLS, CDR2 YYNGEE. V was pared by 0 bases and J by 11 bases, with 11 bases between. The CDR3 covers 13 residues. In nucleotides, the CDR3 is TGTGCCAGCAGCGTAGGGGGCATTGACAAACTGTTTTTT. Amino acid sequence: CASSVGGIDKLFF.

The chain couples TRBV6-2 or TRBV6-3 to TRBJ2-1; 7 bases map to TRBD1. CDR3 size: 10 residues. The ends lost 7 bases at V and 10 bases at J; junction bases unmatched: 1. CDR1 MNHEY and CDR2 SVGEGT come from the germline V gene. The CDR3 DNA follows: TGTGCCAGCAAGGGGGCCGAGCAGTTCTTC. Its protein is CASKGAEQFF.

A single count supports this clonotype. It may be a read error: a sequence one base away is much more abundant. The chain employs TRBV20-1 and TRBJ1-5; tentatively, D is TRBD1 (6 bases). CDR3 length: 15 amino acids. The germline V gene has CDR1 DFQATT and CDR2 SNEGSKA (reference sequence). The DNA for the CDR3 is TGCTGTGCTAGAGGGGGGGATTATAGCAATCAGCCCCAGCATTTT. It yields the protein CCARGGDYSNQPQHF.

J is TRBJ1-6 and V is TRBV20-1; D unresolved. The CDR3 has 17 residues. Germline-derived CDR1 and CDR2 are DFQATT and SNEGSKA (reference sequence). V lost 5 bases, J lost 0 bases, and 17 bases lay in between. DNA for the CDR3: TGCAGTGCTGCACCGCGGCGCCGCGACTCCTATAATTCACCCCTCCACTTT. Translating it yields CSAAPRRRDSYNSPLHF.

This clonotype was seen a handful of times. The chain carries TRBV12-3 or TRBV12-4 and TRBJ2-1, with 13 nucleotides matching TRBD2. The trim removed 6 bases at V and 4 bases at J, leaving 9 bases unmatched. The CDR3 covers 17 residues. CDR3 in amino acids: CASRRLAGGIGYNEQFF. The DNA for the CDR3 is TGTGCCAGCAGAAGACTAGCGGGGGGAATAGGGTACAATGAGCAGTTCTTC.

This clonotype was detected ten times or more. The chain links TRBV20-1 to TRBJ2-1; D is perhaps TRBD2 (5 bases). CDR1 and CDR2 (germline): DFQATT, SNEGSKA (reference sequence). Trimming took 1 base from V and 10 from J, leaving 17 bases between them. CDR3 length: 14 amino acids. CDR3 protein: CSARGVTIGMEQFF. CDR3 bases: TGCAGTGCTAGAGGGGTGACAATCGGGATGGAGCAGTTCTTC.

The V call is TRBV20-1, the J call TRBJ2-5; 7 bases fit TRBD2. The junction had 12 bases not matched to a gene; V was cut back by 3 bases and J by 5 bases. This CDR3 region has 15 residues. CDR1 is DFQATT, CDR2 SNEGSKA, per germline (reference sequence). CDR3 nucleotides: TGCAGTGCTAGTCTCCTAGCGGTTCTCGGCGAGACCCAGTACTTC. Translated, it gives CSASLLAVLGETQYF.